This entry lists 4 T cell receptor beta chains sequenced from one sample in a study of blood T cells in healthy people across ages. Primers used in a second PCR of about 7 to 12 cycles were a sample-barcoded 5' primer and a J-beta primer mix. TCRdb reprocessed the 5' RACE reads via MiXCR and lists one record per CDR3 protein. In the table there are under 2 million distinct CDR3 sequences, 30% to 40% of which are singletons. Material for sequencing was blood. Source of these receptors: a young woman in good health.

The chain couples TRBV3-1 to TRBJ1-2, with D unclear. V shed 4 bases and J shed 3 bases, with 12 bases lying between them. There are 14 residues in the CDR3. Germline V gives CDR1 LGHDT, CDR2 YNNKEL (reference sequence). CDR3: CASSLRRDHYGYTF. CDR3 nucleotides: TGTGCCAGCAGCCTACGACGGGATCACTATGGCTACACCTTC.

This chain uses TRBV7-2 with TRBJ1-6, with D possibly TRBD1 on 6 matching bases. In germline, CDR1 is SGHTA, CDR2 FQGNSA. V lost 6 bases and J 2 bases, leaving 17 bases between the germline ends. The CDR3 extends over 17 amino acids. Here the CDR3 DNA reads TGTGCCAGCAGTAGGGGGGCGGGGGAACCCTATAATTCACCCCTCCACTTT. As protein: CASSRGAGEPYNSPLHF.

The V gene is TRBV9, the J gene TRBJ2-5; D tentatively reads TRBD1 or TRBD2 (7 bases each). The CDR3 covers 16 residues. The ends were cut back, 4 bases at V and 5 bases at J, with 21 bases in the middle. The germline V gene has CDR1 SGDLS and CDR2 YYNGEE. CDR3 coding DNA: TGTGCCAGCAGCTCCACAGGGGAGGGGAAGGGGGAGACCCAGTACTTC. Its protein product is CASSSTGEGKGETQYF. The complete variable domain, with remaining parts taken from reference TRBV9 and TRBJ2-5, reads DSGVTQTPKHLITATGQRVTLRCSPRSGDLSVYWYQQSLDQGLQFLIQYYNGEERAKGNILERFSAQQFPDLHSELNLSSLELGDSALYFCASSSTGEGKGETQYFGPGTRLLVL.

The rearrangement links TRBV6-1 to TRBJ2-7; no reliable D call. CDR1 and CDR2 (germline): MNHNS, SASEGT. V gave up 4 bases and J gave up 6 bases, with 10 bases separating them. This CDR3 has 12 amino acids. The CDR3 DNA follows: TGTGCCAGCAGTGTGCGAGGACCCGAGCAGTACTTC. This translates into CASSVRGPEQYF.